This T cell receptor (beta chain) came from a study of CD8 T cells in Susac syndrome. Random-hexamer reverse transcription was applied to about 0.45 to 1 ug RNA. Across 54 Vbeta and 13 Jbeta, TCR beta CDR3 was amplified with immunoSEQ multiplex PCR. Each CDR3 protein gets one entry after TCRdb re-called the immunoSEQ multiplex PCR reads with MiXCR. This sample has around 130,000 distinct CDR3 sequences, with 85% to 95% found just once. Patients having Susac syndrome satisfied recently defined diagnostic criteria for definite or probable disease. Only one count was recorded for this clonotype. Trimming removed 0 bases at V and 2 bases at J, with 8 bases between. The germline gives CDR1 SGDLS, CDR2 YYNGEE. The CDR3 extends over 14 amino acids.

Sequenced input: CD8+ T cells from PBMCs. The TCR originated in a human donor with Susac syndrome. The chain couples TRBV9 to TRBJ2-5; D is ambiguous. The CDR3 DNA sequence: TGTGCCAGCAGCGTAGAGGGCAGTCAAGAGACCCAGTACTTC. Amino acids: CASSVEGSQETQYF.